The 16 T cell receptor beta chains in this list originate from one sample, sequenced in a study of T-cell memory formation after mild COVID-19. TCRdb redid the calling of the 5' RACE reads with MiXCR, one entry per CDR3 protein. Of hundreds of thousands of distinct CDR3 sequences listed, about 22% were seen once; the top ten hold approximately 8%. The sequencing input was PBMCs or a T cell subset sorted from them (not recorded which). The receptors come from an adult woman who had mild COVID-19 (a few samples of this study predate the infection). Cell type and time point are not known.

Only a few counts were recorded for this clonotype. The chain recombines TRBV7-2 with TRBJ2-3; D may correspond to TRBD1 or TRBD2 (5 bases each). Between the trimmed V and J ends, which lost 5 bases and 9 bases, there was a span of 18 bases. The germline V gene has CDR1 SGHTA and CDR2 FQGNSA. CDR3 length equals 14 residues. The CDR3 DNA follows: TGTGCCAGCAGCCGCTTGGACACTTCGGGGACGCAGTATTTT. It yields the protein CASSRLDTSGTQYF.

This chain connects TRBV5-6 to TRBJ1-3, with D perhaps TRBD1 (6 bases). CDR1 is SGHDT and CDR2 is YYEEEE in the germline V gene. Trimming shortened V by 3 bases and J by 1 base, and 17 bases separated the two germline ends. The CDR3 runs 17 residues. This CDR3 reads CASSWTSQGTSGNTIYF. CDR3 in DNA: TGTGCCAGCAGCTGGACCTCACAGGGTACTTCTGGAAACACCATATATTTT. The whole variable domain, filled in from reference TRBV5-6 and TRBJ1-3, reads DAGVTQSPTHLIKTRGQQVTLRCSPKSGHDTVSWYQQALGQGPQFIFQYYEEEERQRGNFPDRFSGHQFPNYSSELNVNALLLGDSALYLCASSWTSQGTSGNTIYFGEGSWLTVV.

This clonotype has only a few counts. V usage is TRBV29-1 and J usage is TRBJ1-4; a weak D match, TRBD1 (5 bases). CDR3 size: 14 residues. Germline CDR1 and CDR2: SQVTM and ANQGSEA. Trimming left V 6 bases short and J 0 bases short, with 11 bases between. The CDR3 DNA reads TGCAGCGTGGTGACAGCCCCAACTAATGAAAAACTGTTTTTT. Translating it yields CSVVTAPTNEKLFF.

This chain uses TRBV20-1 with TRBJ1-1; D gene ambiguous. This CDR3 is built from 16 residues. The V end lost 6 bases, the J end lost 0 bases, and 20 bases lay between the germline ends. The germline CDR1 and CDR2 sequences are DFQATT and SNEGSKA (reference sequence). CDR3 DNA sequence: TGCAGTGCCCGACTATATGGGTGGAACATGAACACTGAAGCTTTCTTT. This sequence encodes CSARLYGWNMNTEAFF.

This clonotype was observed a handful of times. The gene calls are TRBV13 and TRBJ2-7; 9 bases align to TRBD2. The V gene's germline CDR1 is PRHDT and CDR2 FYEKMQ (reference sequence). The CDR3 has 15 residues. Unmatched junction bases numbered 12, after V lost 7 bases and J lost 5 bases. CDR3 DNA sequence: TGTGCCAGCACTTTCGCAGCGGGAGGTTACCACGAGCAGTACTTC. Translation gives CASTFAAGGYHEQYF.

This chain joins TRBV5-1 and TRBJ2-7; no clear D. CDR1 and CDR2 from the germline V gene are SGHRS and YFSETQ. CDR3 length: 15 residues. Trimming took off 3 bases at V and 2 bases at J, with 15 bases between the two ends. DNA for the CDR3: TGCGCCAGCAGCTGGGCAGCTACCGGAACCTACGAGCAGTACTTC. Translation gives CASSWAATGTYEQYF. The full variable domain, its missing parts supplied by reference TRBV5-1 and TRBJ2-7, is KAGVTQTPRYLIKTRGQQVTLSCSPISGHRSVSWYQQTPGQGLQFLFEYFSETQRNKGNFPGRFSGRQFSNSRSEMNVSTLELGDSALYLCASSWAATGTYEQYFGPGTRLTVT.

The J gene is TRBJ2-1, the V gene TRBV20-1; 9 bases align to TRBD2. The germline V gene encodes CDR1 DFQATT and CDR2 SNEGSKA (reference sequence). The CDR3 is 15 amino acids. After removal of 1 base from V and 8 bases from J, the junction contained 9 bases not matched to a gene. The CDR3 DNA reads as TGCAGTGCTAGAGCTGTAGCGGGAGTTCGCGATGAGCAGTTCTTC. Amino acid sequence: CSARAVAGVRDEQFF.

This chain links TRBV12-3 or TRBV12-4 with TRBJ1-1, with D uncertain. The CDR3 has 13 amino acids. V lost 7 bases and J lost 6, with 15 bases in between. The CDR3 reads CASTTTQFAEAFF. DNA of the CDR3: TGTGCCAGCACCACAACCCAATTTGCTGAAGCTTTCTTT.

This clonotype has only a few counts. This CDR3 reads CATSSGTSGRDTDTQYF. CDR3 sequence (DNA): TGTGCCACCAGCAGCGGCACCTCCGGCAGGGACACAGATACGCAGTATTTT. V and J are TRBV15 and TRBJ2-3; D perhaps matches TRBD1 (5 bases). The germline V gene has CDR1 LNHNV and CDR2 YYDKDF (reference sequence). The CDR3 consists of 17 residues. Trimming left V 3 bases short and J 2 bases short, with 18 bases between.

The chain carries TRBV6-1 and TRBJ1-1, with no clear D. Germline values: CDR1 MNHNS, CDR2 SASEGT. Trimming removed 2 bases from V and 0 bases from J, with 4 bases in between. The CDR3 extends over 13 amino acids. CDR3 sequence reads: CASSEQLNTEAFF. CDR3 bases: TGTGCCAGCAGTGAACAGCTGAACACTGAAGCTTTCTTT.

The gene calls are TRBV5-1 and TRBJ2-1; 11 positions agree with TRBD2. The CDR3 is made up of 15 amino acids. Germline CDR1 reads SGHRS; CDR2 reads YFSETQ. The V gene end was trimmed by 0 bases and the J gene end by 9 bases; junction bases not matched to a gene: 5. Written as DNA, the CDR3 is TGCGCCAGCAGCTTGGAGGCTAGCGGGGGGAGTGAGCAGTTCTTC. Translated, it gives CASSLEASGGSEQFF.

The rearrangement joins TRBV13 to TRBJ1-1, with D perhaps TRBD1 (6 bases). The CDR3 sequence is 13 residues long. Looked up from germline, CDR1 is PRHDT and CDR2 is FYEKMQ (reference sequence). CDR3 coding DNA: TGTGCTTATAGGAAGACGCAGGGGAGTGAAGCTTTCTTT. Protein product: CAYRKTQGSEAFF.

This clonotype has more than one count but fewer than ten. The chain has TRBV18 and TRBJ1-4; D is undetermined. V gave up 8 bases and J gave up 11 bases, with 12 bases separating them. Germline V gene lookup returns CDR1 KGHSH and CDR2 LQKENI. The length of the CDR3 is 11 residues. For the CDR3, the DNA is TGTGCCAGCCAAAGGGAGGAGAAACTGTTTTTT. This gives the protein CASQREEKLFF.

This clonotype was observed a few times. The rearrangement uses TRBV12-3 or TRBV12-4 and TRBJ1-2; D possibly corresponds to TRBD1 (6 bases). The CDR3 contains 17 residues. V was cut by 0 bases and J by 4 bases, with 18 bases left in between. The CDR3 DNA reads as TGTGCCAGCAGTTTAGCCCCAAAGTTGGGGGGCATCTATGGCTACACCTTC. Residues: CASSLAPKLGGIYGYTF.

This clonotype occurred a few times. The chain couples TRBV27 to TRBJ2-3; perhaps TRBD1 as D (5 bases). V gave up 4 bases and J gave up 2 bases, with 7 bases separating them. Germline V lookup: CDR1 MNHEY, CDR2 SMNVEV (reference sequence). The CDR3 loop spans 13 amino acids. The DNA of the CDR3 is TGTGCCAGCAGTTGGGGCTACACAGATACGCAGTATTTT. It is translated as CASSWGYTDTQYF.

The CDR3 reads CASSLEVFSYNEQFF. The DNA for the CDR3 is TGTGCCAGCAGCTTGGAGGTCTTTTCCTACAATGAGCAGTTCTTC. The rearrangement uses TRBV5-6 and TRBJ2-1; D not certain. Germline V gene sequence: CDR1 SGHDT, CDR2 YYEEEE. The length of the CDR3 is 15 residues. V was clipped by 0 bases and J by 1 base, with 8 bases between them.